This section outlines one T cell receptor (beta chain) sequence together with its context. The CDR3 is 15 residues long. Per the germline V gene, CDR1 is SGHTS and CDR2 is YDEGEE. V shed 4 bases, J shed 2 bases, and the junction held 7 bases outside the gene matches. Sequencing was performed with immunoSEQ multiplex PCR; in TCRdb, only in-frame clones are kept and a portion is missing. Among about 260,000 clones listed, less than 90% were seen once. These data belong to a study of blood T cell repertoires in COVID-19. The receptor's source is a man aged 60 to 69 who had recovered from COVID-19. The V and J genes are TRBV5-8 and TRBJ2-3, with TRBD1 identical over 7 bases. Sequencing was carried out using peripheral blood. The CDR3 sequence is CASSQIDRATDTQYF. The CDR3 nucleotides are TGTGCCAGCAGCCAAATCGACAGGGCCACAGATACGCAGTATTTT. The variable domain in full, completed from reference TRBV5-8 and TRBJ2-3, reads EAGVTQSPTHLIKTRGQQATLRCSPISGHTSVYWYQQALGLGLQFLLWYDEGEERNRGNFPPRFSGRQFPNYSSELNVNALELEDSALYLCASSQIDRATDTQYFGPGTRLTVL.